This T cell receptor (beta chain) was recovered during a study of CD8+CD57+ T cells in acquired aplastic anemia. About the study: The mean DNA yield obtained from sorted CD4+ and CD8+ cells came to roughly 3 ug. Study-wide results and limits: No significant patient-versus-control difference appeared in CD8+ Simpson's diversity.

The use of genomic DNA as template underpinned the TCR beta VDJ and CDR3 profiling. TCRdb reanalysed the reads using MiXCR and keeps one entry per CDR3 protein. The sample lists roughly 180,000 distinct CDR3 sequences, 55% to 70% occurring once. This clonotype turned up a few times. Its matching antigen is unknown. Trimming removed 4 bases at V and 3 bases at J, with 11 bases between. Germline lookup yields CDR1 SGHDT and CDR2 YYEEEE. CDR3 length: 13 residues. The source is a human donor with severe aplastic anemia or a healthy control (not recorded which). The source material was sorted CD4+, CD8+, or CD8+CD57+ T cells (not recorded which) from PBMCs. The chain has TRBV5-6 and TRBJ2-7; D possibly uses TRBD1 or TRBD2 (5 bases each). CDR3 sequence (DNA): TGTGCCAGCAGCCGCCGGGGCTACTACGAGCAGTACTTC. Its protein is CASSRRGYYEQYF.